This entry is about one T cell receptor (beta chain). One entry per CDR3 protein results from TCRdb running MiXCR on the 5' RACE reads. The repertoire holds nearly 350,000 distinct CDR3 sequences, with approximately 8% as singletons. This CDR3 region has 16 residues. Germline assignment: CDR1 SGHTA and CDR2 FQGTGA. V shed 5 bases and J shed 1 base, with 14 bases lying between them. This record belongs to a study of T cells after yellow fever vaccination. This rearrangement joins TRBV7-3 to TRBJ2-2; D is possibly TRBD1 (6 bases). The source was PBMCs, collected 45 days after the first yellow fever vaccination. This clonotype was sampled from a young man who received the YFV17D yellow fever vaccine. This CDR3 is CASSPFGQLNTGELFF. The CDR3 region has the DNA TGTGCCAGCAGCCCATTCGGACAGCTGAACACCGGGGAGCTGTTTTTT.